The T cell receptor (beta chain) described here comes from a study of blood T cells in healthy people across ages. Study results and caveats: Diversity figures derived from one million T cells were judged to underestimate the true value.

Total RNA, at least 5.5 micrograms per sample, came from PBMCs. Comment on this clonotype: Antigen: not known.

Germline-derived CDR1 and CDR2 are DFQATT and SNEGSKA (reference sequence). The CDR3 is 14 residues long. Trimming left V 1 base short and J 3 bases short, with 12 bases between. Alongside a J-beta primer mix, a sample-barcoded 5' primer served in a second PCR lasting about 7 to 11 cycles. TCRdb re-analysed the 5' RACE reads in MiXCR, keeping a single row per CDR3 protein. The sample includes approximately 800,000 distinct CDR3 sequences, roughly 25% of them seen just once. The same data also went into a second study, on T cells of mothers and their children. That report adds: In this cohort, donors were three healthy Caucasian mothers plus their six children. Sequencing got over 9 million TCR beta CDR3 reads from each mother and approximately 3 million from each child.

The receptor was isolated from a boy aged 10-17 years in good health. This chain joins TRBV20-1 and TRBJ2-5, with D uncertain. Material: blood. CDR3: CSARGGGIEETQYF. The CDR3 nucleotides read TGCAGTGCTAGAGGTGGTGGCATAGAAGAGACCCAGTACTTC.